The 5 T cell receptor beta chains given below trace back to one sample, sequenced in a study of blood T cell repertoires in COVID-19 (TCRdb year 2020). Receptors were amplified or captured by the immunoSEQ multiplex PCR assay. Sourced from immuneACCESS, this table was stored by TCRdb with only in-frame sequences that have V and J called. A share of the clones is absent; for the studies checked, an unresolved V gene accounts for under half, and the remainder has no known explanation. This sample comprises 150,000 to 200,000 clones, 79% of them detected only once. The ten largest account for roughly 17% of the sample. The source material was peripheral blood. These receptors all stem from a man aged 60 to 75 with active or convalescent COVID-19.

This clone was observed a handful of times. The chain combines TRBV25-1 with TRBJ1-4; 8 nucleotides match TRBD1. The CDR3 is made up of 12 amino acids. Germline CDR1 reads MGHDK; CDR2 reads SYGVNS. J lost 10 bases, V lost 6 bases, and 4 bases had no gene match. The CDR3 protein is CASRTGGGKLFF. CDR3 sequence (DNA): TGTGCCAGCAGAACAGGGGGGGGAAAACTGTTTTTT. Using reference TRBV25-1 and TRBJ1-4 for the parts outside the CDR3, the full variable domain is EADIYQTPRYLVIGTGKKITLECSQTMGHDKMYWYQQDPGMELHLIHYSYGVNSTEKGDLSSESTVSRIRTEHFPLTLESARPSHTSQYLCASRTGGGKLFFGSGTQLSVL.

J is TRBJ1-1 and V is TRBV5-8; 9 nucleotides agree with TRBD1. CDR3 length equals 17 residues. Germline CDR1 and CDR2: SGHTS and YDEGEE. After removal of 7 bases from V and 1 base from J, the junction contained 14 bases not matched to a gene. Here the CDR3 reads CASGYEGQGVSNTEAFF. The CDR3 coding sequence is TGTGCCAGCGGTTATGAGGGACAGGGAGTATCGAACACTGAAGCTTTCTTT.

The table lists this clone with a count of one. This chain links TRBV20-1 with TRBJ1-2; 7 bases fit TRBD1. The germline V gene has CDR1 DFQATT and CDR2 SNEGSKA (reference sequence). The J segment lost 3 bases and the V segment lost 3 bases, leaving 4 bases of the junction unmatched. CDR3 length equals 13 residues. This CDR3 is CSASTGADYGYTF. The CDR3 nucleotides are TGCAGTGCTAGTACAGGGGCAGACTATGGCTACACCTTC.

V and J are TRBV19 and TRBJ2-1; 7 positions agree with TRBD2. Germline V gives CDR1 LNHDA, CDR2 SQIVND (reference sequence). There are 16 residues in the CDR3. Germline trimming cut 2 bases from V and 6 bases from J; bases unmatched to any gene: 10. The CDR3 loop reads CASSISSGTDSNEQFF. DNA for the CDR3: TGTGCCAGTAGTATATCAAGCGGGACTGATTCCAATGAGCAGTTCTTC.

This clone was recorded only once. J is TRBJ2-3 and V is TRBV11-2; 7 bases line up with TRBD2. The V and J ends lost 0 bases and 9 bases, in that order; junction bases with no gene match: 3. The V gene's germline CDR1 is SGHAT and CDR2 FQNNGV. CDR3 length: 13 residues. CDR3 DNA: TGTGCCAGCAGCTTAGATCGAGCGGGAACGCAGTATTTT. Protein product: CASSLDRAGTQYF.